Each of the 24 T cell receptor beta chains below was sequenced from the same sample in a study of T cell repertoires in cytomegalovirus infection. TCRdb processed the reads anew with MiXCR; each CDR3 protein has one entry. The sample includes hundreds of thousands of distinct CDR3 sequences, over 7.5% of them seen just once. The sequenced sample consisted of PBMCs. The receptor source for this set is a human donor in good health (CMV status not recorded). Some clones in this sample may be carry-over from other donors' samples.

The chain joins TRBV6-2 or TRBV6-3 to TRBJ1-5; no reliable D call. Germline assignment: CDR1 MNHEY and CDR2 SVGEGT. V was pared by 0 bases and J by 2 bases, with 8 bases between. This CDR3 contains 15 residues. The CDR3 DNA sequence: TGTGCCAGCAGTTACTCGATAGGAGGCAATCAGCCCCAGCATTTT. The encoded protein is CASSYSIGGNQPQHF.

This chain links TRBV6-2 or TRBV6-3 with TRBJ2-1; 12 bases are shared with TRBD2. The trim removed 5 bases at V and 6 bases at J, leaving 5 bases unmatched. Germline loops: CDR1 MNHEY, CDR2 SVGEGT. This CDR3 contains 15 residues. CDR3 bases: TGTGCCAGCAGTAACCCACTAGCGGGGGGCAATGAGCAGTTCTTC. This encodes CASSNPLAGGNEQFF.

The gene calls are TRBV5-1 and TRBJ2-1; no definite D call. From germline, CDR1 is SGHRS and CDR2 YFSETQ. V lost 7 bases and J 0 bases, leaving 11 bases between the germline ends. The CDR3 extends over 14 amino acids. CDR3 protein: CASQMGSSYNEQFF. For the CDR3, the DNA is TGCGCCAGCCAAATGGGCAGCTCCTACAATGAGCAGTTCTTC.

The chain is built from TRBV12-3 or TRBV12-4 and TRBJ2-3, with D possibly being TRBD2 (6 bases). V was shortened by 6 bases and J by 3 bases, with 13 bases between the two germline ends. The CDR3 has 14 residues. The CDR3 bases are TGTGCCAGCAGCAGACTAGGCCCGACAGATACGCAGTATTTT. This gives the protein CASSRLGPTDTQYF.

This clonotype showed up many times. The chain employs TRBV6-2 or TRBV6-3 and TRBJ2-7, with D perhaps TRBD1 or TRBD2 (5 bases each). Germline lookup yields CDR1 MNHEY and CDR2 SVGEGT. V was cut by 6 bases and J by 0 bases, with 15 bases left in between. The CDR3 spans 15 residues. The CDR3 DNA is TGTGCCAGCAGAATGGGGGTGGCCCCCTCCTACGAGCAGTACTTC. It codes for CASRMGVAPSYEQYF.

This clonotype was found a few times. The V gene is TRBV30, the J gene TRBJ1-4, with a possible D match to TRBD1 (5 bases). This CDR3 contains 13 residues. Germline V gives CDR1 GTSNPN, CDR2 SVGIG (reference sequence). V lost 5 bases and J lost 1, with 8 bases in between. CDR3 sequence: CAWAGLTNEKLFF. The CDR3 DNA reads as TGTGCCTGGGCAGGGCTAACTAATGAAAAACTGTTTTTT.

The chain recombines TRBV20-1 with TRBJ2-5; D unresolved. V was cut by 0 bases and J by 5 bases, with 13 bases left in between. CDR1 DFQATT and CDR2 SNEGSKA come from the germline V gene (reference sequence). This CDR3 is 14 amino acids long. This CDR3 reads CSAREGNLRETQYF. The DNA of the CDR3 is TGCAGTGCTAGAGAGGGAAATCTCAGGGAGACCCAGTACTTC.

This chain joins TRBV23-1 and TRBJ2-4; the D gene is possibly TRBD1 (6 bases). TRBV23-1 falls under the ORF class, with uncertain function. The length of the CDR3 is 17 residues. The germline V and J ends were trimmed by 6 bases and 0 bases, with 18 bases remaining between them. Here the CDR3 reads CASRGKQGEVAKNIQYF. Here the CDR3 DNA reads TGCGCCAGCAGGGGGAAACAGGGCGAAGTAGCCAAAAACATTCAGTACTTC.

This clonotype was counted at least ten times. In DNA form, the CDR3 reads TGTGCCAGCAGCCACCTAGCGGGACCGGGGACCGGGGAGCTGTTTTTT. It codes for CASSHLAGPGTGELFF. This chain links TRBV7-2 with TRBJ2-2; 9 positions agree with TRBD2. Germline-derived CDR1 and CDR2 are SGHTA and FQGNSA. This CDR3 spans 16 amino acids. V shed 5 bases, J shed 5 bases, and the junction held 9 bases outside the gene matches.

This clonotype was detected ten times or more. The rearrangement uses TRBV12-3 or TRBV12-4 and TRBJ2-1; 12 positions match TRBD2. Losses at the gene ends were 3 bases for V and 8 bases for J; bases not matched to a gene: 14. There are 18 residues in the CDR3. CDR3 sequence (DNA): TGTGCCAGCAGTTTTGTTTTCACTAGCGGGAGGAGTATTGATGAGCAGTTCTTC. It translates to CASSFVFTSGRSIDEQFF.

The chain uses TRBV28 and TRBJ1-1; no definite D call. Germline CDR1 is MDHEN and CDR2 is SYDVKM. The V end was cut by 5 bases, the J end by 10 bases, with 20 bases between. This CDR3 comprises 14 residues. The CDR3 nucleotides read TGTGCCAGCAGTCTACATGGCCCAATGAGTGTAGCTTTCTTT. This translates into CASSLHGPMSVAFF.

This clonotype was detected a few times. CDR3 sequence (DNA): TGTGCCAGCAGTTTATTTTGGGAACAGGGCTCCTACGAGCAGTACTTC. Residues: CASSLFWEQGSYEQYF. V and J are TRBV28 and TRBJ2-7; TRBD1 might be the D (6 bases). There are 16 residues in the CDR3. CDR1 is MDHEN, CDR2 SYDVKM, per germline. V shed 1 base and J shed 0 bases, with 13 bases lying between them.

This clonotype was counted ten times or more. V gene TRBV7-2 combines with J gene TRBJ2-2, with D possibly TRBD2 on 6 matching bases. Germline V CDR1 and CDR2: SGHTA, FQGNSA. This CDR3 comprises 14 residues. Trimming pared 11 bases from V and 0 bases from J, leaving 13 bases between. The CDR3 is CARRDSTNTGELFF. CDR3 nucleotide sequence: TGTGCCCGACGGGACTCTACGAACACCGGGGAGCTGTTTTTT.

In DNA form, the CDR3 reads TGCAGTGCTAGAGTTTGGCGGGGGAGGGGAGAGACCCAGTACTTC. Its translation is CSARVWRGRGETQYF. This sequence joins TRBV20-1 and TRBJ2-5; 7 bases align to TRBD2. Germline CDR1 and CDR2: DFQATT and SNEGSKA (reference sequence). The V and J ends lost 1 base and 4 bases, in that order; junction bases with no gene match: 9. CDR3 length equals 15 residues.

This clonotype has a count of ten or more. This chain uses TRBV7-3 with TRBJ2-1; TRBD1 or TRBD2 may be the D gene (5 bases each). Germline CDR1 reads SGHTA; CDR2 reads FQGTGA. The CDR3 is 13 amino acids. Trimming removed 4 bases from V and 7 bases from J, with 11 bases in between. The CDR3 reads CASSSAGGNEQFF. The CDR3 DNA is TGTGCCAGCAGCTCCGCTGGGGGTAATGAGCAGTTCTTC.

Worth noting for this clonotype: With a much larger clone just one base away, this may be a read error. The chain uses TRBV7-2 and TRBJ2-7; no clear D gene. Germline CDR1 reads SGHTA; CDR2 reads FQGNSA. The CDR3 covers 12 residues. The CDR3 region has the DNA TGTGACAGCAGCTTTGTCTCCTACGAGCAGTACTTC. As protein: CDSSFVSYEQYF.

V and J are TRBV4-3 and TRBJ2-3, with 8 nucleotides matching TRBD1. CDR3 length: 16 residues. With 0 bases clipped from V and 3 bases from J, the junction kept 5 bases outside the gene matches. From germline, CDR1 is LGHNA and CDR2 YSLEER. Here the CDR3 reads CASSQERQGSTDTQYF. The CDR3 DNA follows: TGCGCCAGCAGCCAAGAAAGACAGGGGTCGACAGATACGCAGTATTTT.

This rearrangement joins TRBV7-9 to TRBJ2-1, with a possible D match to TRBD2 (7 bases). Per the germline V gene, CDR1 is SEHNR and CDR2 is FQNEAQ (reference sequence). Trimming took 5 bases from V and 7 from J, leaving 21 bases between them. This CDR3 region has 16 residues. CDR3 in amino acids: CASSPGGGRGRNEQFF. The CDR3 DNA sequence: TGTGCCAGCAGCCCCGGGGGCGGGAGAGGGAGGAATGAGCAGTTCTTC. Together with reference TRBV7-9 and TRBJ2-1, the CDR3 gives the full variable domain: DTGVSQNPRHKITKRGQNVTFRCDPISEHNRLYWYRQTLGQGPEFLTYFQNEAQLEKSRLLSDRFSAERPKGSFSTLEIQRTEQGDSAMYLCASSPGGGRGRNEQFFGPGTRLTVL.

The table lists this clonotype with a few counts. The rearrangement joins TRBV15 to TRBJ2-7; D assignment may be TRBD1 or TRBD2 (6 bases each). Per germline, CDR1 LNHNV and CDR2 YYDKDF (reference sequence). V dropped 0 bases and J dropped 4 bases, with 13 bases sitting between them. The CDR3 covers 15 residues. CDR3 amino acids: CATSRDPGARYEQYF. For the CDR3, the DNA is TGTGCCACCAGCAGAGATCCGGGGGCGAGGTACGAGCAGTACTTC.

This clonotype has at least ten counts. The rearrangement uses TRBV4-2 and TRBJ1-3; no clear D gene. V was clipped by 0 bases and J by 2 bases, with 14 bases between them. The CDR3 runs to 17 residues. Looked up from germline, CDR1 is LGHNA and CDR2 is YNFKEQ. CDR3 residues: CASSQEALVGAGNTIYF. In DNA, the CDR3 is TGTGCCAGCAGCCAAGAGGCTCTCGTTGGAGCTGGAAACACCATATATTTT.

This clonotype was seen ten or more times. This chain joins TRBV20-1 and TRBJ1-1; unclear D gene. The CDR3 length is 13 residues. Trimming took off 6 bases at V and 0 bases at J, with 11 bases between the two ends. Looked up from germline, CDR1 is DFQATT and CDR2 is SNEGSKA (reference sequence). The CDR3 protein is CSAPKVMNTEAFF. In nucleotides, the CDR3 is TGCAGTGCCCCAAAGGTCATGAACACTGAAGCTTTCTTT.

In this sample, this clonotype turned up many times. J is TRBJ1-1 and V is TRBV11-1; D unclear. Trimming shortened V by 2 bases and J by 6 bases, and 16 bases separated the two germline ends. The CDR3 length is 15 residues. Germline V gene lookup returns CDR1 SGHAT and CDR2 FQDESV (reference sequence). CDR3 amino acids: CASSLYQTEDAEAFF. CDR3 nucleotide sequence: TGTGCCAGCAGCTTATATCAAACAGAAGATGCTGAAGCTTTCTTT.

The J gene is TRBJ1-5, the V gene TRBV12-3 or TRBV12-4; 12 bases line up with TRBD1. The CDR3 runs to 16 residues. Trimming at V came to 11 bases and at J to 2 bases, leaving 10 bases not matched to a gene. CDR3 coding DNA: TGTGCCCCACAGGGACAGGGGGCTTCCGGCAATCAGCCCCAGCATTTT. It codes for CAPQGQGASGNQPQHF.

This clonotype was counted many times. This sequence joins TRBV11-2 and TRBJ1-1; a weak D match, TRBD1 (6 bases). The germline gives CDR1 SGHAT, CDR2 FQNNGV. Deletions cut 7 bases from V and 1 base from J, with 13 bases between. The length of the CDR3 is 14 residues. This chain's CDR3 is CASTWGAANTEAFF. CDR3 in DNA: TGTGCCAGCACCTGGGGGGCGGCGAACACTGAAGCTTTCTTT.